The 21 T cell receptor beta chains given below trace back to one sample, sequenced in a study of blood T cells in healthy people across ages. PCR was performed a second time for 7 to 11 cycles using a sample-barcoded 5' primer and a J-beta primer mix. TCRdb fed the 5' RACE reads into MiXCR, producing one record per CDR3 protein. The data contain about 800,000 distinct CDR3 sequences, more than 20% of them seen just once; the ten biggest clones take up more than 3%. The sample also formed part of further work on T cells of mothers and their children.

Input material: blood. The source is a boy younger than 18 in good health.

This clonotype has a handful of counts. DNA of the CDR3: TGCAGCGTCGCAGGGAGGGAAAGGGAGGGCTACACCTTC. It translates to CSVAGREREGYTF. The genes are TRBV29-1 and TRBJ1-2, with D perhaps matching TRBD1 (5 bases). Trimming removed 6 bases at V and 8 bases at J, with 19 bases between. The CDR3 covers 13 residues. Looked up from germline, CDR1 is SQVTM and CDR2 is ANQGSEA.

The rearrangement uses TRBV9 and TRBJ2-6; no firm D call. The CDR3 sequence is 14 residues long. Germline loops: CDR1 SGDLS, CDR2 YYNGEE. Trimming shortened V by 1 base and J by 2 bases, and 4 bases separated the two germline ends. The CDR3 nucleotides are TGTGCCAGCAGCGTATTCCCTGGGGCCAACGTCCTGACTTTC. It is translated as CASSVFPGANVLTF.

This chain connects TRBV7-9 to TRBJ2-5; 10 nucleotides line up with TRBD2. The end of the DNA fits TRBJ2-1 better, so the J call may be wrong. This CDR3 has 16 amino acids. CDR1 and CDR2 (germline): SEHNR, FQNEAQ (reference sequence). The CDR3 DNA follows: TGTGCCAGCAGCTTAGCGTCTCTAGCGGGAGCAGATGAGCAGTTCTTC. Its translation: CASSLASLAGADEQFF.

This chain links TRBV10-3 with TRBJ1-4; 9 bases are a match to TRBD1. Per the germline V gene, CDR1 is ENHRY and CDR2 is SYGVKD. The V and J ends lost 0 bases and 6 bases, in that order; junction bases with no gene match: 2. The CDR3 has 15 residues. CDR3: CAISESGQGDEKLFF. For the CDR3, the DNA is TGTGCCATCAGTGAGTCGGGACAGGGTGATGAAAAACTGTTTTTT.

The chain is built from TRBV27 and TRBJ2-6; D gene unclear. V lost 2 bases to trimming and J lost 0 bases, with 8 bases between them. This CDR3 spans 16 amino acids. Germline loops: CDR1 MNHEY, CDR2 SMNVEV (reference sequence). The CDR3 spells CASSLGWSSGANVLTF. The DNA for the CDR3 is TGTGCCAGCAGTTTAGGGTGGAGCTCTGGGGCCAACGTCCTGACTTTC.

The gene calls are TRBV6-2 or TRBV6-3 and TRBJ1-5; D is perhaps TRBD1 (5 bases). In germline, CDR1 is MNHEY, CDR2 SVGEGT. The germline V and J ends were trimmed by 2 bases and 2 bases, with 13 bases remaining between them. CDR3 size: 16 residues. The CDR3 nucleotides read TGTGCCAGCAGTTACGGGGGGTCGGTGGGCAATCAGCCCCAGCATTTT. This encodes CASSYGGSVGNQPQHF.

This clonotype was detected once. The chain joins TRBV29-1 to TRBJ2-7; D is uncertain. Trimming pared 3 bases from V and 2 bases from J, leaving 8 bases between. Germline assignment: CDR1 SQVTM and CDR2 ANQGSEA. This CDR3 is built from 12 residues. This chain's CDR3 is CSVEKSPYEQYF. In DNA, the CDR3 is TGCAGCGTTGAGAAGTCTCCCTACGAGCAGTACTTC.

In this sample, this clonotype turned up a few times. This chain joins TRBV7-8 and TRBJ2-1; D is ambiguous. V was shortened by 0 bases and J by 4 bases, with 19 bases between the two germline ends. CDR1 SGHVS and CDR2 FQNEAQ come from the germline V gene. The CDR3 contains 18 residues. The CDR3 DNA follows: TGTGCCAGCAGCTTAGCATCAGAAGGCGTGATGATATACAATGAGCAGTTCTTC. Its protein is CASSLASEGVMIYNEQFF.

The rearrangement uses TRBV7-9 and TRBJ1-2, with D possibly matching TRBD1 (5 bases). The CDR3 sequence is 13 residues long. Germline V gives CDR1 SEHNR, CDR2 FQNEAQ (reference sequence). With 5 bases removed from V and 6 bases from J, the gap between germline ends came to 13 bases. CDR3 nucleotides: TGTGCCAGCAGCGCCGACAGTAGCCATGGCTACACCTTC. This gives the protein CASSADSSHGYTF.

This clonotype was observed many times. The chain employs TRBV12-3 or TRBV12-4 and TRBJ2-7; 9 bases align to TRBD1. The ends lost 5 bases at V and 6 bases at J; junction bases unmatched: 8. The CDR3 is 14 residues long. The CDR3 sequence: CASSLGQGRGEQYF. The CDR3 DNA sequence: TGTGCCAGCAGTCTAGGACAGGGGAGGGGCGAGCAGTACTTC.

This clonotype turned up a few times. The chain uses TRBV7-9 and TRBJ1-2; a possible D gene is TRBD1 (5 bases). From germline, CDR1 is SEHNR and CDR2 FQNEAQ (reference sequence). The CDR3 is made up of 16 amino acids. Trimming removed 1 base at V and 4 bases at J, with 16 bases between. CDR3 bases: TGTGCCAGCAGCTTAGAACTTGCGGAGGGACGCTATGGCTACACCTTC. Amino acids: CASSLELAEGRYGYTF.

The rearrangement uses TRBV10-3 and TRBJ2-7; the D is unclear. Trimming removed 6 bases at V and 4 bases at J, with 10 bases between. The CDR3 is 12 amino acids. Germline V lookup: CDR1 ENHRY, CDR2 SYGVKD. In nucleotides, the CDR3 is TGTGCCATCAGGGCCCAAGGATACGAGCAGTACTTC. Encoded protein: CAIRAQGYEQYF.

V and J are TRBV5-1 and TRBJ1-2; 8 nucleotides agree with TRBD1. Germline lookup yields CDR1 SGHRS and CDR2 YFSETQ. The CDR3 is 13 amino acids. V was pared by 0 bases and J by 7 bases, with 2 bases of the junction left unmatched. The CDR3 coding sequence is TGCGCCAGCAGCTTGGCAGGGGGCGGTGGCTACACCTTC. It specifies CASSLAGGGGYTF.

There are many counts of this clonotype. This rearrangement joins TRBV6-6 to TRBJ2-7, with a possible D match to TRBD2 (6 bases). This CDR3 is built from 16 residues. Trimming cost V 5 bases and J 3 bases, with 20 bases left between them. Germline V CDR1 and CDR2: MNHNY, SVGAGI (reference sequence). The CDR3 DNA sequence: TGTGCCAGCAGTACGGGGGTGGACTACCTGGTCTACGAGCAGTACTTC. As protein: CASSTGVDYLVYEQYF.

The genes are TRBV11-3 and TRBJ2-3; D is ambiguous. The CDR3 has 12 amino acids. Trimming pared 5 bases from V and 1 base from J, leaving 4 bases between. Germline CDR1 and CDR2: SGHNT and YENEEA. CDR3 loop: CASSVRTDTQYF. The CDR3 DNA sequence: TGTGCCAGCAGCGTTCGCACAGATACGCAGTATTTT.

This clonotype was found many times. This chain joins TRBV28 and TRBJ2-1, with D tentatively TRBD1 (7 bases). The J call may be faulty, since TRBJ2-5 better matches the DNA end. Germline CDR1 reads MDHEN; CDR2 reads SYDVKM. The CDR3 spans 16 residues. The CDR3 region has the DNA TGTGCCAGCAGTTTACCAGGCACAGGGGAGGTTGAGACCCAGTACTTC. Protein sequence: CASSLPGTGEVETQYF.

This chain connects TRBV5-1 to TRBJ1-1; TRBD1 might be the D (5 bases). The CDR3 has 17 amino acids. Germline V lookup: CDR1 SGHRS, CDR2 YFSETQ. V shed 6 bases and J shed 1 base, with 22 bases lying between them. The CDR3 bases are TGCGCCAGCAACCCGACTCGGGGCGGGGGAAAGAACACTGAAGCTTTCTTT. This gives the protein CASNPTRGGGKNTEAFF.

The J gene is TRBJ1-6, the V gene TRBV6-5, with 9 bases fitting TRBD1. V gave up 2 bases and J gave up 8 bases; unmatched junction bases: 4. This CDR3 contains 15 residues. Germline values: CDR1 MNHEY, CDR2 SVGAGI. The chain's CDR3 is CASSYGDRAYSPLHF. The CDR3 DNA sequence: TGTGCCAGCAGTTACGGGGACAGGGCTTATTCACCCCTCCACTTT.

This clonotype was counted between two and nine times. CDR3 bases: TGTGCCAGCAGCCCCACCCCCTCTGGAAACACCATATATTTT. It translates to CASSPTPSGNTIYF. The rearrangement joins TRBV9 to TRBJ1-3; D ambiguous. The CDR3 extends over 14 amino acids. Germline CDR1 SGDLS, CDR2 YYNGEE. With 4 bases removed from V and 0 bases from J, the gap between germline ends came to 8 bases.

This clonotype was recorded a few times. The chain has TRBV6-6 and TRBJ2-2; a possible D gene is TRBD2 (5 bases). This CDR3 has 15 residues. Trimming removed 7 bases from V and 7 bases from J, with 19 bases in between. The germline gives CDR1 MNHNY, CDR2 SVGAGI (reference sequence). The CDR3 loop is CASNDIGGSDGELFF. For the CDR3, the DNA is TGTGCCAGCAACGATATCGGCGGTAGCGACGGGGAGCTGTTTTTT.

Remarks on this clonotype: A junction boundary mismatches the germline segment, possibly from a read error. The chain carries TRBV29-1 and TRBJ2-1; D might be TRBD2 (5 bases). The germline gives CDR1 SQVTM, CDR2 ANQGSEA. The CDR3 spans 14 residues. CDR3 in DNA: TGCAGCGCTGAAGAGGGAGTAGTCGTGGATGAGCAGTTCTTC. This encodes CSAEEGVVVDEQFF.